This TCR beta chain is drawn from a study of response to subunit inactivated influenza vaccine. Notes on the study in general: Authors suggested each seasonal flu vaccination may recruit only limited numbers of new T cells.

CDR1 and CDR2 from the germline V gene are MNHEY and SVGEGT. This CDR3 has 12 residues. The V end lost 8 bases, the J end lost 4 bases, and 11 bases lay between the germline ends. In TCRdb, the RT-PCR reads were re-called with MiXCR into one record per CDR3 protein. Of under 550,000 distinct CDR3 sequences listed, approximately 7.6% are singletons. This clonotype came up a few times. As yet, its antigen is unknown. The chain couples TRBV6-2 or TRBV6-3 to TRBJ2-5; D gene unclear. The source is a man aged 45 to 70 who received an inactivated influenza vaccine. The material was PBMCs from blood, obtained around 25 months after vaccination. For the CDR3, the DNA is TGTGCCAGCGGAAACTCTCGAGAGACCCAGTACTTC. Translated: CASGNSRETQYF.